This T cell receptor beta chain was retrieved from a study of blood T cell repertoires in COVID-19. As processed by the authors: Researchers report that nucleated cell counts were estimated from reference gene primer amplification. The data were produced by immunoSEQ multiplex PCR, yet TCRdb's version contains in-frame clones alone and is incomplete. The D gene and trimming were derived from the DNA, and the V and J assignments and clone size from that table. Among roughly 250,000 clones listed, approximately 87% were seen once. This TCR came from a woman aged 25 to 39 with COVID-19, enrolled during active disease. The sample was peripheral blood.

CDR3: CASSPFTGGDSGNTIYF. DNA of the CDR3: TGTGCCAGCTCACCATTCACCGGCGGTGACTCTGGAAACACCATATATTTT. The J gene is TRBJ1-3, the V gene TRBV18; D is undetermined. The CDR3 extends over 17 amino acids. In germline, CDR1 is KGHSH, CDR2 LQKENI. Trimming stripped 2 bases from V and 0 bases from J, with 14 bases between.